The sequence of this T cell receptor beta chain was determined in a study of blood T cell repertoires in COVID-19. Study-level information: The analysed material was cDNA or gDNA that came from T cells, B-cell-depleted T cells, or PBMCs.

The authors' processing: The authors estimated nucleated cell counts from reference gene primer amplification. Libraries were prepared by immunoSEQ multiplex PCR; TCRdb keeps only in-frame clonotypes and omits some of them. The V and J calls and clone size are taken from that table; D and trimming were inferred from the DNA. The sample holds tens of thousands of clones, roughly nine tenths seen once. The receptor was isolated from a woman in her 50s with COVID-19, enrolled during active disease. The sample was peripheral blood.

The CDR3 sequence is CASSPVNYGYTF. As DNA, the CDR3 is TGTGCCAGCTCACCAGTAAACTATGGCTACACCTTC. The chain recombines TRBV18 with TRBJ1-2; D unclear. The V end lost 2 bases, the J end lost 2 bases, and 3 bases lay between the germline ends. Germline V gives CDR1 KGHSH, CDR2 LQKENI. This CDR3 comprises 12 residues.